Below are 32 T cell receptor beta chains sequenced from a single sample in a study of T cell responses to AZD1222 COVID-19 vaccine. Sequenced by immunoSEQ multiplex PCR; TCRdb stores in-frame clones only, minus some. The data contain around 160,000 clones, roughly 90% of them seen just once; the ten biggest clones take up more than 5.5%. Sequences were derived from peripheral blood, sampled on day 0 of AZD1222 vaccination. Source of these receptors: an adult in good health.

The CDR3 is CASSAPTRGKDGYTF. The DNA for the CDR3 is TGTGCCAGCAGCGCCCCAACGCGGGGGAAGGATGGCTACACCTTC. The rearrangement joins TRBV9 to TRBJ1-2; the D gene is possibly TRBD1 (5 bases). Between the trimmed V and J ends, which lost 3 bases and 6 bases, there was a span of 18 bases. Per the germline V gene, CDR1 is SGDLS and CDR2 is YYNGEE. The CDR3 is 15 amino acids.

CDR3 amino acids: CASSSGAGAGGYTF. CDR3 coding DNA: TGTGCCAGCAGCTCCGGTGCGGGGGCAGGTGGCTACACCTTC. The chain carries TRBV7-3 and TRBJ1-2; possible D gene TRBD1, 6 bases. Trimming cost V 4 bases and J 7 bases, with 16 bases left between them. The CDR3 has 14 residues. The V gene's germline CDR1 is SGHTA and CDR2 FQGTGA. Variable domain in full (rest from reference TRBV7-3 and TRBJ1-2): GAGVSQTPSNKVTEKGKYVELRCDPISGHTALYWYRQSLGQGPEFLIYFQGTGAADDSGLPNDRFFAVRPEGSVSTLKIQRTERGDSAVYLCASSSGAGAGGYTFGSGTRLTVV.

The chain links TRBV30 to TRBJ2-2, with 9 bases lining up with TRBD1. CDR1 and CDR2 from the germline V gene are GTSNPN and SVGIG (reference sequence). V shed 3 bases and J 4 bases; nucleotides not matched to a gene: 9. The CDR3 contains 16 residues. The CDR3 coding sequence is TGTGCCTGGAGCCTCCTGGACAGGGGCGGCACCGGGGAGCTGTTTTTT. It encodes CAWSLLDRGGTGELFF.

The J gene is TRBJ1-1, the V gene TRBV7-3; possible D gene TRBD1, 5 bases. This CDR3 has 14 residues. V lost 3 bases, J lost 4 bases, and 12 bases lay in between. Germline CDR1 is SGHTA and CDR2 is FQGTGA. As DNA, the CDR3 is TGTGCCAGCAGCTTCCAGGGAGGGACCACTGAAGCTTTCTTT. Protein sequence: CASSFQGGTTEAFF.

The V call is TRBV12-3 or TRBV12-4, the J call TRBJ2-4; D uncertain. The CDR3 is 12 amino acids. V lost 7 bases and J 6 bases, leaving 10 bases between the germline ends. CDR3 loop: CASKGWGNIQYF. CDR3 nucleotides: TGTGCCAGCAAAGGGTGGGGAAACATTCAGTACTTC.

The chain recombines TRBV9 with TRBJ2-3; D is uncertain. The CDR3 sequence is 23 residues long. V lost 4 bases to trimming and J lost 5 bases, with 41 bases between them. Germline CDR1 SGDLS, CDR2 YYNGEE. CDR3 sequence (DNA): TGTGCCAGCAGCTTCAGAGGTTCGGGCATTTCGGGTCAGATTCCTTCGCCGGTAGATACGCAGTATTTT. It encodes CASSFRGSGISGQIPSPVDTQYF.

This chain joins TRBV6-5 and TRBJ2-1, with 10 nucleotides matching TRBD2. There are 15 residues in the CDR3. The germline gives CDR1 MNHEY, CDR2 SVGAGI. With V trimmed by 2 bases and J by 9 bases, 7 bases remained unmatched. CDR3 sequence: CASSYVSSGRSEQFF. The CDR3, as DNA: TGTGCCAGCAGTTACGTTTCTAGCGGGAGAAGTGAGCAGTTCTTC.

The genes are TRBV28 and TRBJ1-1; no clear D gene. The germline CDR1 and CDR2 sequences are MDHEN and SYDVKM. The CDR3 contains 14 residues. V was shortened by 8 bases and J by 5 bases, with 18 bases between the two germline ends. The CDR3 DNA reads TGTGCCAGCGCGATGTATAGGGAGGTGACTGAAGCTTTCTTT. Translated, it gives CASAMYREVTEAFF.

This chain connects TRBV24-1 to TRBJ2-2, with 8 bases identical to TRBD1. CDR3 size: 16 residues. The V and J ends lost 4 bases and 4 bases, in that order; junction bases with no gene match: 7. Germline lookup yields CDR1 KGHDR and CDR2 SFDVKD. The DNA of the CDR3 is TGTGCCACCAGTGACCCAGGGGGCCTGGGCACCGGGGAGCTGTTTTTT. Translation gives CATSDPGGLGTGELFF.

The chain joins TRBV2 to TRBJ1-2; TRBD1 might be the D (6 bases). Looked up from germline, CDR1 is SNHLY and CDR2 is FYNNEI. The CDR3 length is 13 residues. Trimming removed 7 bases at V and 4 bases at J, with 13 bases between. The CDR3 region has the DNA TGTGCCAGCATTCAGGGCAGGGGCTATGGCTACACCTTC. The encoded protein is CASIQGRGYGYTF.

J is TRBJ1-2 and V is TRBV7-9, with D unclear. Germline assignment: CDR1 SEHNR and CDR2 FQNEAQ (reference sequence). This CDR3 is built from 16 residues. V gave up 4 bases and J gave up 0 bases, with 15 bases separating them. CDR3 DNA sequence: TGTGCCAGCAGCTCCAGAATAACAGAAACTAACTATGGCTACACCTTC. Translation: CASSSRITETNYGYTF.

V is TRBV9 and J is TRBJ2-2; weak D call: TRBD2 (5 bases). The length of the CDR3 is 15 residues. From germline, CDR1 is SGDLS and CDR2 YYNGEE. Trimming took off 3 bases at V and 7 bases at J, with 16 bases between the two ends. DNA for the CDR3: TGTGCCAGCAGCGGTAGAGAGGGTAGAGGCGGGGAGCTGTTTTTT. Translated, it gives CASSGREGRGGELFF. The full variable domain, rest sourced from reference TRBV9 and TRBJ2-2, is DSGVTQTPKHLITATGQRVTLRCSPRSGDLSVYWYQQSLDQGLQFLIQYYNGEERAKGNILERFSAQQFPDLHSELNLSSLELGDSALYFCASSGREGRGGELFFGEGSRLTVL.

The chain carries TRBV6-5 and TRBJ1-5; the D is unclear. This CDR3 has 15 amino acids. Between the trimmed V and J ends, which lost 6 bases and 7 bases, there was a span of 19 bases. Germline lookup yields CDR1 MNHEY and CDR2 SVGAGI. The CDR3 region has the DNA TGTGCCAGCAGACCCGCCACAACTGGAGGGCAGCCCCAGCATTTT. This translates into CASRPATTGGQPQHF.

This clone has only one observation. The V call is TRBV19, the J call TRBJ1-5; maybe TRBD1 (5 bases). The V gene's germline CDR1 is LNHDA and CDR2 SQIVND (reference sequence). V was clipped by 8 bases and J by 0 bases, with 8 bases between them. This CDR3 region has 13 residues. CDR3 bases: TGTGCCAGTGGGGACCATAGCAATCAGCCCCAGCATTTT. Translation gives CASGDHSNQPQHF.

The rearrangement links TRBV13 to TRBJ2-1; possibly TRBD2 for D (6 bases). With 2 bases removed from V and 2 bases from J, the gap between germline ends came to 10 bases. The CDR3 covers 15 residues. The germline V gene has CDR1 PRHDT and CDR2 FYEKMQ (reference sequence). CDR3 sequence reads: CASSLWPSAYNEQFF. CDR3 DNA: TGTGCCAGCAGCTTATGGCCTAGCGCCTACAATGAGCAGTTCTTC. Combining the CDR3 with reference TRBV13 and TRBJ2-1 gives the whole variable domain AAGVIQSPRHLIKEKRETATLKCYPIPRHDTVYWYQQGPGQDPQFLISFYEKMQSDKGSIPDRFSAQQFSDYHSELNMSSLELGDSALYFCASSLWPSAYNEQFFGPGTRLTVL.

The chain has TRBV5-4 and TRBJ1-2; the match to TRBD1 covers 7 bases. CDR1 SGHNT and CDR2 YYREEE come from the germline V gene (reference sequence). The CDR3 is made up of 12 amino acids. Trimming took 4 bases from V and 5 from J; bases not matched to a gene: 2. The CDR3 protein is CASSPTGYGYTF. The CDR3, as DNA: TGTGCCAGCAGCCCGACAGGGTATGGCTACACCTTC. Full variable domain (missing parts from reference TRBV5-4 and TRBJ1-2): ETGVTQSPTHLIKTRGQQVTLRCSSQSGHNTVSWYQQALGQGPQFIFQYYREEENGRGNFPPRFSGLQFPNYSSELNVNALELDDSALYLCASSPTGYGYTFGSGTRLTVV.

The chain couples TRBV2 to TRBJ1-6, with D possibly TRBD1 on 6 matching bases. Germline V lookup: CDR1 SNHLY, CDR2 FYNNEI. V lost 5 bases and J 11 bases, leaving 13 bases between the germline ends. The CDR3 consists of 13 residues. The DNA of the CDR3 is TGTGCCAGCAGTAGTTCAAAGGGGGCACCCCTCCACTTT. Translating it yields CASSSSKGAPLHF.

V and J are TRBV28 and TRBJ2-3; weak D call: TRBD2 (5 bases). Deletions cut 5 bases from V and 4 bases from J, with 19 bases between. The CDR3 consists of 16 residues. Germline loops: CDR1 MDHEN, CDR2 SYDVKM. In nucleotides, the CDR3 is TGTGCCAGCAGTGTCGCTGCGGCTAGCTTTGCAGATACGCAGTATTTT. The encoded protein is CASSVAAASFADTQYF.

The rearrangement links TRBV19 to TRBJ2-2; D unresolved. Germline-derived CDR1 and CDR2 are LNHDA and SQIVND (reference sequence). V dropped 5 bases and J dropped 4 bases, with 14 bases sitting between them. This CDR3 contains 15 residues. CDR3 sequence: CASSYLFSLTGELFF. The CDR3, as DNA: TGTGCCAGTAGTTACCTATTTTCCCTCACCGGGGAGCTGTTTTTT.

The chain carries TRBV6-2 or TRBV6-3 and TRBJ2-7; D possibly corresponds to TRBD1 (6 bases). Between the trimmed V and J ends, which lost 6 bases and 4 bases, there was a span of 22 bases. The CDR3 runs 16 residues. Germline assignment: CDR1 MNHEY and CDR2 SVGEGT. The CDR3 here is CASSRDRLREIYEQYF. The CDR3 region has the DNA TGTGCCAGCAGCCGTGACAGGCTACGGGAAATATACGAGCAGTACTTC.

V gene TRBV5-5 combines with J gene TRBJ1-4; D call uncertain. V was trimmed by 0 bases and J by 8 bases, leaving 8 bases between them. The germline V gene has CDR1 SGHKS and CDR2 YYEKEE (reference sequence). The CDR3 has 13 residues. The CDR3 loop reads CASSLARVEKLFF. The CDR3 DNA follows: TGTGCCAGCAGCTTGGCGAGGGTCGAAAAACTGTTTTTT.

This rearrangement joins TRBV11-2 to TRBJ2-3; a possible D gene is TRBD1 (6 bases). From germline, CDR1 is SGHAT and CDR2 FQNNGV. V shed 0 bases and J shed 2 bases, with 9 bases lying between them. This CDR3 has 15 residues. CDR3 region: CASSLEWDITDTQYF. In DNA, the CDR3 is TGTGCCAGCAGCTTAGAATGGGACATCACAGATACGCAGTATTTT.

This clone has just a few counts. V is TRBV2 and J is TRBJ1-5; D may be TRBD1 (5 bases). This CDR3 has 13 amino acids. V lost 3 bases to trimming and J lost 7 bases, with 10 bases between them. Germline loops: CDR1 SNHLY, CDR2 FYNNEI. CDR3 in DNA: TGTGCCAGCAGTGAGGTGGGGGGGCAGCCCCAGCATTTT. Its protein is CASSEVGGQPQHF.

The chain joins TRBV28 to TRBJ1-2, with 7 bases aligning to TRBD1. The germline gives CDR1 MDHEN, CDR2 SYDVKM. The CDR3 covers 18 residues. V was pared by 1 base and J by 2 bases, with 13 bases of the junction left unmatched. Written as DNA, the CDR3 is TGTGCCAGCAGTTTATCCTTCAACAGGGGAAGTTTAAACTATGGCTACACCTTC. Protein: CASSLSFNRGSLNYGYTF.

This clone was observed a single time. The V gene is TRBV20-1, the J gene TRBJ2-7; D is ambiguous. With 3 bases removed from V and 9 bases from J, the gap between germline ends came to 12 bases. CDR1 and CDR2 (germline): DFQATT, SNEGSKA (reference sequence). The CDR3 totals 11 residues. The CDR3 is CSASNGPLQYF. The CDR3 coding sequence is TGCAGTGCTAGTAACGGGCCTCTGCAGTACTTC.

The CDR3 region has the DNA TGTGCCAGCAGTGATGGTTTTAGCGGAACCTACGAGCAGTACTTC. Translation gives CASSDGFSGTYEQYF. The J gene is TRBJ2-7, the V gene TRBV2; the D gene is possibly TRBD2 (6 bases). Germline loops: CDR1 SNHLY, CDR2 FYNNEI. The length of the CDR3 is 15 residues. The germline V and J ends were trimmed by 3 bases and 2 bases, with 14 bases remaining between them.

The rearrangement joins TRBV7-2 to TRBJ2-3, with 11 bases matching TRBD1. Unmatched junction bases numbered 7, after V lost 5 bases and J lost 6 bases. The CDR3 has 15 residues. Per germline, CDR1 SGHTA and CDR2 FQGNSA. The CDR3 nucleotides are TGTGCCAGCAGCAAAGGGGGACAGGGGGTGGATACGCAGTATTTT. Translating gives CASSKGGQGVDTQYF.

The chain recombines TRBV9 with TRBJ2-5, with no clear D. Germline loops: CDR1 SGDLS, CDR2 YYNGEE. Trimming cost V 0 bases and J 4 bases, with 7 bases left between them. There are 13 residues in the CDR3. The CDR3 is CASSVEPRETQYF. CDR3 coding DNA: TGTGCCAGCAGCGTAGAGCCCAGAGAGACCCAGTACTTC.

The chain has TRBV5-6 and TRBJ2-3; 11 nucleotides agree with TRBD2. CDR1 is SGHDT, CDR2 YYEEEE, per germline. This CDR3 region has 18 residues. V shed 4 bases, J shed 0 bases, and the junction held 10 bases outside the gene matches. Here the CDR3 DNA reads TGTGCCAGCAGCCCTACTAGCGGGAGTTGGACTAGCACAGATACGCAGTATTTT. Its protein is CASSPTSGSWTSTDTQYF.

The V and J genes are TRBV6-2 or TRBV6-3 and TRBJ1-3, with D unresolved. There are 14 residues in the CDR3. Germline lookup yields CDR1 MNHEY and CDR2 SVGEGT. Deletions cut 5 bases from V and 0 bases from J, with 8 bases between. Here the CDR3 reads CASSPTRSGNTIYF. The CDR3 DNA is TGTGCCAGCAGTCCCACCCGCTCTGGAAACACCATATATTTT.

This chain joins TRBV28 and TRBJ1-1; D might be TRBD1 (5 bases). The V end lost 2 bases, the J end lost 5 bases, and 12 bases lay between the germline ends. CDR1 and CDR2 from the germline V gene are MDHEN and SYDVKM. This CDR3 is built from 14 residues. This CDR3 is CASSLGQGRTEAFF. CDR3 DNA: TGTGCCAGCAGTTTAGGGCAGGGTAGAACTGAAGCTTTCTTT.

The chain links TRBV7-9 to TRBJ2-1; 7 bases map to TRBD2. Germline V CDR1 and CDR2: SEHNR, FQNEAQ (reference sequence). The CDR3 sequence is 18 residues long. Unmatched junction bases numbered 20, after V lost 5 bases and J lost 7 bases. The DNA of the CDR3 is TGTGCCAGCAGCCCCCGAGGGCGGGAGAAAGCGAATGATAATGAGCAGTTCTTC. Protein product: CASSPRGREKANDNEQFF.